This TCR beta chain was observed in a study of cytomegalovirus exposure and HLA in healthy donors. Findings and limits, study-wide: Most TCR sequences were seen very rarely across donors, but some public TCRs occurred in many.

Germline CDR1 and CDR2: SNHLY and FYNNEI. The CDR3 length is 15 residues. The trim removed 5 bases at V and 3 bases at J, leaving 6 bases unmatched. The PCR contained 60 Vbeta and 13 Jbeta primers. The assay was immunoSEQ multiplex PCR, and TCRdb's table has in-frame clones only and misses some. The repertoire holds over 75,000 clones, with around four fifths as singletons. A word on this clone: Its antigen is not identified.

The sequence was obtained from a woman aged 55 to 70 in good health and CMV-seronegative. The V call is TRBV2, the J call TRBJ2-3, with TRBD1 matching 9 bases. The specimen was PBMCs. CDR3 residues: CASSPTGGGTDTQYF. The CDR3 DNA sequence: TGTGCCAGCAGTCCCACAGGGGGCGGTACAGATACGCAGTATTTT.